Listed here are 14 T cell receptor beta chains from one sample, sequenced in a study of PD-1 blockade in classical Hodgkin lymphoma. Following autologous stem cell transplantation, relapse occurred in every patient, and exposure to brentuximab vedotin varied. Profiled with immunoSEQ multiplex PCR; TCRdb holds only in-frame clones, not every one. The sample consists of 90,000 to 100,000 clones, around 90% of them appearing once. The sequenced sample was peripheral blood mononuclear cells (PBMCs), obtained at baseline. These receptors all come from a human donor with classical Hodgkin lymphoma.

CDR3 bases: TGCAGCGTTGACTGGGGGGTAGGAGAGACCCAGTACTTC. Translating it yields CSVDWGVGETQYF. This sequence joins TRBV29-1 and TRBJ2-5, with a tentative D call TRBD2 (6 bases). Germline V lookup: CDR1 SQVTM, CDR2 ANQGSEA. The V end lost 3 bases, the J end lost 4 bases, and 12 bases lay between the germline ends. This CDR3 has 13 residues.

The genes are TRBV9 and TRBJ2-5; D gene uncertain. This CDR3 has 16 amino acids. The germline V gene has CDR1 SGDLS and CDR2 YYNGEE. Trimming removed 2 bases from V and 2 bases from J, with 16 bases in between. CDR3 sequence (DNA): TGTGCCAGCAGCGTCCACCTAAGGACGGCTCAAGAGACCCAGTACTTC. It yields the protein CASSVHLRTAQETQYF. The variable domain in full, with the rest retrieved from reference TRBV9 and TRBJ2-5, is DSGVTQTPKHLITATGQRVTLRCSPRSGDLSVYWYQQSLDQGLQFLIQYYNGEERAKGNILERFSAQQFPDLHSELNLSSLELGDSALYFCASSVHLRTAQETQYFGPGTRLLVL.

The chain uses TRBV19 and TRBJ2-7; no definite D call. The germline CDR1 and CDR2 sequences are LNHDA and SQIVND (reference sequence). Between the trimmed V and J ends, which lost 0 bases and 4 bases, there was a span of 10 bases. The CDR3 contains 14 residues. For the CDR3, the DNA is TGTGCCAGTAGTATAGATGGGCCGCGTTACGAGCAGTACTTC. Translation: CASSIDGPRYEQYF.

The chain uses TRBV1 and TRBJ2-5. TRBV1 is classified as a pseudogene. The CDR3 consists of 15 residues. The DNA for the CDR3 is TGCACCAGCAGCCAGGACCGAATAGGGCAAGAGACCCAGTACTTC. It is translated as CTSSQDRIGQETQYF.

The chain uses TRBV5-8 and TRBJ1-4, with 7 bases aligning to TRBD1. The CDR3 consists of 15 residues. Germline V gene lookup returns CDR1 SGHTS and CDR2 YDEGEE. With 4 bases clipped from V and 8 bases from J, the junction kept 11 bases outside the gene matches. The CDR3: CASSRLNARGEKLFF. In DNA, the CDR3 is TGTGCCAGCAGCCGTTTGAACGCCAGGGGGGAAAAACTGTTTTTT.

The chain has TRBV7-9 and TRBJ2-2; D is possibly TRBD1 (6 bases). The germline V and J ends were trimmed by 10 bases and 2 bases, with 8 bases remaining between them. The CDR3 is made up of 12 amino acids. Germline V gives CDR1 SEHNR, CDR2 FQNEAQ (reference sequence). The CDR3 DNA sequence: TGTGCCACAGGGGTCAACACCGGGGAGCTGTTTTTT. Translation gives CATGVNTGELFF.

The chain couples TRBV27 to TRBJ2-6; D not certain. The CDR3 has 16 amino acids. V lost 6 bases, J lost 0 bases, and 12 bases lay in between. Germline CDR1 reads MNHEY; CDR2 reads SMNVEV (reference sequence). The CDR3 spells CASRPAGTSGANVLTF. CDR3 coding DNA: TGTGCCAGCAGGCCAGCAGGAACCTCTGGGGCCAACGTCCTGACTTTC.

The sample holds one count of this clone. V and J are TRBV2 and TRBJ1-5, with D maybe TRBD1 (6 bases). The CDR3 length is 14 residues. Between the trimmed V and J ends, which lost 6 bases and 6 bases, there was a span of 15 bases. From germline, CDR1 is SNHLY and CDR2 FYNNEI. CDR3 bases: TGTGCCAGCAGGGACACAGGGATAGGTCAGCCCCAGCATTTT. It yields the protein CASRDTGIGQPQHF. The variable domain in full, completed from reference TRBV2 and TRBJ1-5, reads EPEVTQTPSHQVTQMGQEVILRCVPISNHLYFYWYRQILGQKVEFLVSFYNNEISEKSEIFDDQFSVERPDGSNFTLKIRSTKLEDSAMYFCASRDTGIGQPQHFGDGTRLSIL.

The J gene is TRBJ1-5, the V gene TRBV19; TRBD1 matches 7 bases. This CDR3 is built from 14 residues. Unmatched junction bases numbered 2, after V lost 6 bases and J lost 0 bases. The germline gives CDR1 LNHDA, CDR2 SQIVND (reference sequence). CDR3 amino acids: CASRDRVSNQPQHF. CDR3 nucleotides: TGTGCCAGTAGAGACAGGGTTAGCAATCAGCCCCAGCATTTT. The full variable domain, with the rest looked up from reference TRBV19 and TRBJ1-5, is DGGITQSPKYLFRKEGQNVTLSCEQNLNHDAMYWYRQDPGQGLRLIYYSQIVNDFQKGDIAEGYSVSREKKESFPLTVTSAQKNPTAFYLCASRDRVSNQPQHFGDGTRLSIL.

This rearrangement joins TRBV6-6 to TRBJ2-7; TRBD2 matches 13 bases. V dropped 5 bases and J dropped 0; count of bases not matched to a gene: 4. This CDR3 spans 16 amino acids. The germline V gene has CDR1 MNHNY and CDR2 SVGAGI (reference sequence). CDR3: CASSPGLAGYSYEQYF. The CDR3 DNA reads TGTGCCAGCAGTCCGGGACTAGCGGGATACTCCTACGAGCAGTACTTC.

The chain uses TRBV11-2 and TRBJ2-5, with TRBD2 matching 10 bases. The CDR3 runs to 16 residues. V gave up 1 base and J gave up 3 bases; unmatched junction bases: 5. CDR1 and CDR2 from the germline V gene are SGHAT and FQNNGV. The CDR3 region is CASSLGVLAGEETQYF. The CDR3 bases are TGTGCCAGCAGCTTAGGGGTGCTAGCGGGAGAAGAGACCCAGTACTTC.

This sequence joins TRBV9 and TRBJ2-3; TRBD2 matches 9 bases. Germline lookup yields CDR1 SGDLS and CDR2 YYNGEE. This CDR3 contains 15 residues. V lost 3 bases and J lost 4; bases outside the gene matches: 6. The CDR3 DNA reads TGTGCCAGCAGCGGTAGCGGGAGAGGGGCAGATACGCAGTATTTT. Translated: CASSGSGRGADTQYF.

The chain links TRBV27 to TRBJ2-3, with D unclear. Germline CDR1 is MNHEY and CDR2 is SMNVEV (reference sequence). CDR3 length: 15 residues. Between the trimmed V and J ends, which lost 2 bases and 2 bases, there was a span of 11 bases. CDR3 bases: TGTGCCAGCAGTTTAGGGCGGATCCCCACAGATACGCAGTATTTT. Its translation: CASSLGRIPTDTQYF.

The chain uses TRBV12-5 and TRBJ2-1; 10 nucleotides match TRBD2. J was trimmed by 5 bases and V by 2 bases; bases with no gene match: 9. The CDR3 is 17 residues long. Germline values: CDR1 LGHNT, CDR2 FRNRAP. The CDR3 sequence is CASGLRLAGVQNNEQFF. CDR3 bases: TGTGCTAGTGGTTTGAGGCTAGCGGGGGTTCAAAACAATGAGCAGTTCTTC.